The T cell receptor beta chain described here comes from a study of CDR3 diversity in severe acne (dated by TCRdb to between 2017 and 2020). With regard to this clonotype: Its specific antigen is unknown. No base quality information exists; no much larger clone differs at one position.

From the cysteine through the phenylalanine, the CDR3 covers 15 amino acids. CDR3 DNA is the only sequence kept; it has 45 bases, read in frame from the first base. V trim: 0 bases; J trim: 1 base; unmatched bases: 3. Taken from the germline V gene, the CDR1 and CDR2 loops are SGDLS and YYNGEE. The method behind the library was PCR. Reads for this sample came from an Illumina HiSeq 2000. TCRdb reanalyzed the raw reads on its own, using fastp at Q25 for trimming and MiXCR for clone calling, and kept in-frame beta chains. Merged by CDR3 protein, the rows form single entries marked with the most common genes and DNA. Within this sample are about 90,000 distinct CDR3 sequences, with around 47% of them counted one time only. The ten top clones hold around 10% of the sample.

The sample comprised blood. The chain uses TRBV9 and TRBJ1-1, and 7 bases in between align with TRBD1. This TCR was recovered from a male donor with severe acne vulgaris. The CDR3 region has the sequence CASSVGQGGNTEAFF. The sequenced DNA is TGTGCCAGCAGCGTAGGTCAGGGGGGGAACACTGAAGCTTTCTTT.